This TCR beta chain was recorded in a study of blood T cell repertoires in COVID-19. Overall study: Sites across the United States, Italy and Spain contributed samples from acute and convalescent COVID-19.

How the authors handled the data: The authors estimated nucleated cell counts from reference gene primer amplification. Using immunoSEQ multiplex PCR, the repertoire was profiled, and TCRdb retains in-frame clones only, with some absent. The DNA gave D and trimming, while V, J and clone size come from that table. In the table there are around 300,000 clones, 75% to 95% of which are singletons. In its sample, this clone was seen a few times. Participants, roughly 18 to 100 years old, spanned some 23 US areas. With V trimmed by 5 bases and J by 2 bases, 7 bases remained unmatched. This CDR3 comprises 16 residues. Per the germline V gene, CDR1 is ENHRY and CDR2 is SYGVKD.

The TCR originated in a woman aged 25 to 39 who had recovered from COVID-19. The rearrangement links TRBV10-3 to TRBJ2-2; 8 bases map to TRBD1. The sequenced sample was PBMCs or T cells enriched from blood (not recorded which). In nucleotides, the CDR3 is TGTGCCATCAGTTTCGACAGGGGAATCAACACCGGGGAGCTGTTTTTT. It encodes CAISFDRGINTGELFF.